Listed here are 26 T cell receptor beta chains from one sample, sequenced in a study of blood T cell repertoires in COVID-19. Method: immunoSEQ multiplex PCR; TCRdb's copy keeps in-frame clones and lacks some. The sample carries around 230,000 clones, 81% recorded once. Input material: peripheral blood. The receptors originated from a woman aged 80 or older with acute or convalescent COVID-19.

This clone was found a few times. The chain is built from TRBV3-1 (or the pseudogene TRBV3-2) and TRBJ2-2; D is undetermined. The V gene lost 4 bases and the J gene lost 4 bases, with 13 bases spanning the gap. CDR3 length: 15 amino acids. Germline V lookup: CDR1 LGHDT, CDR2 YNNKEL (reference sequence). Here the CDR3 reads CASSPRLIGTGELFF. CDR3 nucleotides: TGTGCCAGCAGCCCTCGACTGATAGGCACCGGGGAGCTGTTTTTT.

This clone was counted between two and nine times. CDR3 bases: TGTGCGAGCGATGGAGGGAGTGACGGCGTGCAGTACTTC. It yields the protein CASDGGSDGVQYF. This chain uses TRBV19 with TRBJ2-7, with a possible D match to TRBD2 (6 bases). This CDR3 has 13 amino acids. CDR1 is LNHDA and CDR2 is SQIVND in the germline V gene (reference sequence).

This clone showed up just a few times. J is TRBJ1-6 and V is TRBV5-1, with D maybe TRBD1 (6 bases). This CDR3 is built from 15 residues. Trimming stripped 4 bases from V and 8 bases from J, with 16 bases between. Germline V gene sequence: CDR1 SGHRS, CDR2 YFSETQ. For the CDR3, the DNA is TGCGCCAGCAGCCCCGGACAGAGAACCTATTCACCCCTCCACTTT. Its translation: CASSPGQRTYSPLHF.

The chain uses TRBV5-6 and TRBJ2-7, with 13 bases fitting TRBD2. The CDR3 totals 17 residues. Germline trimming cut 0 bases from V and 0 bases from J; bases unmatched to any gene: 3. Germline values: CDR1 SGHDT, CDR2 YYEEEE. The CDR3 DNA sequence: TGTGCCAGCAGCTTGGGACTAGCGGGGGGTCCCTCCTACGAGCAGTACTTC. Its protein product is CASSLGLAGGPSYEQYF.

The rearrangement links TRBV18 to TRBJ2-3; 8 bases are a match to TRBD2. Germline V gives CDR1 KGHSH, CDR2 LQKENI. V lost 3 bases to trimming and J lost 4 bases; unmatched junction nucleotides: 3. The CDR3 contains 14 residues. DNA of the CDR3: TGTGCCAGCTCACCCTCAGCGGGGGCAGATACGCAGTATTTT. Translating gives CASSPSAGADTQYF.

The V and J genes are TRBV6-5 and TRBJ2-3, with TRBD1 as a possible D gene (5 bases). Germline V CDR1 and CDR2: MNHEY, SVGAGI. The CDR3 is 12 amino acids. Deletions cut 6 bases from V and 7 bases from J, with 11 bases between. In DNA, the CDR3 is TGTGCCAGCAGCAGAGACAGTTATACGCAGTATTTT. Translating gives CASSRDSYTQYF.

The chain has TRBV19 and TRBJ2-5; TRBD2 matches at 8 bases. J gave up 5 bases and V 0 bases, and 5 bases lay outside the gene matches. Germline CDR1 and CDR2: LNHDA and SQIVND (reference sequence). The length of the CDR3 is 15 residues. CDR3: CASSIDGGAYETQYF. In DNA form, the CDR3 reads TGTGCCAGTAGTATAGACGGGGGGGCCTATGAGACCCAGTACTTC.

The chain uses TRBV5-1 and TRBJ1-1; D possibly corresponds to TRBD1 (6 bases). Germline values: CDR1 SGHRS, CDR2 YFSETQ. The CDR3 loop spans 15 amino acids. V was shortened by 0 bases and J by 0 bases, with 9 bases between the two germline ends. CDR3 protein: CASSLDRAVNTEAFF. For the CDR3, the DNA is TGCGCCAGCAGCTTGGACAGGGCCGTGAACACTGAAGCTTTCTTT.

The rearrangement joins TRBV3-1 (or the pseudogene TRBV3-2) to TRBJ2-3; a weak D match, TRBD1 (6 bases). The CDR3 sequence is 15 residues long. Trimming left V 3 bases short and J 8 bases short, with 18 bases between. From germline, CDR1 is LGHDT and CDR2 YNNKEL (reference sequence). In nucleotides, the CDR3 is TGTGCCAGCAGCCACAAGGGCCTGGGGGCGACTACGCAGTATTTT. Translating it yields CASSHKGLGATTQYF.

By sample fraction, this clone is medium-sized. CDR3: CASSQERGGANEQFF. In nucleotides, the CDR3 is TGTGCCAGCAGCCAAGAACGGGGGGGAGCTAATGAGCAGTTCTTC. The chain links TRBV4-2 to TRBJ2-1; 8 bases fit TRBD2. There are 15 residues in the CDR3. Trimming removed 0 bases from V and 7 bases from J; junction bases left unmatched: 5. The germline V gene has CDR1 LGHNA and CDR2 YNFKEQ.

The chain links TRBV5-4 to TRBJ2-5; the match to TRBD2 covers 8 bases. The J segment lost 5 bases and the V segment lost 4 bases, leaving 4 bases of the junction unmatched. The CDR3 consists of 13 residues. CDR1 is SGHNT and CDR2 is YYREEE in the germline V gene (reference sequence). The CDR3 DNA sequence: TGTGCCAGCAGCAGAGAGCGGGGGGAGACCCAGTACTTC. Translating gives CASSRERGETQYF.

CDR3 in amino acids: CASRGTTGSTDTQYF. The CDR3 nucleotides are TGTGCCAGCAGAGGGACGACAGGGAGCACAGATACGCAGTATTTT. The chain combines TRBV27 with TRBJ2-3, with 7 bases fitting TRBD1. This CDR3 spans 15 amino acids. CDR1 and CDR2 from the germline V gene are MNHEY and SMNVEV (reference sequence). The V gene end was trimmed by 6 bases and the J gene end by 0 bases; junction bases not matched to a gene: 6.

The chain combines TRBV19 with TRBJ1-5; D possibly corresponds to TRBD1 (6 bases). CDR1 is LNHDA, CDR2 SQIVND, per germline (reference sequence). V lost 2 bases to trimming and J lost 9 bases, with 17 bases between them. CDR3 size: 15 residues. CDR3 amino acids: CASSIQHRAIWPQHF. In DNA form, the CDR3 reads TGTGCCAGTAGTATACAGCACAGGGCTATATGGCCCCAGCATTTT.

This chain links TRBV3-1 (or the pseudogene TRBV3-2) with TRBJ1-2, with 8 bases fitting TRBD1. The CDR3 consists of 14 residues. The junction had 5 bases not matched to a gene; V was cut back by 4 bases and J by 4 bases. The germline CDR1 and CDR2 sequences are LGHDT and YNNKEL (reference sequence). The CDR3 sequence is CASSPDRVPYGYTF. Here the CDR3 DNA reads TGTGCCAGCAGCCCGGACAGGGTCCCCTATGGCTACACCTTC.

This chain links TRBV6-5 with TRBJ1-2; 9 positions agree with TRBD1. The CDR3 contains 13 residues. The germline V gene encodes CDR1 MNHEY and CDR2 SVGAGI. Unmatched junction bases numbered 3, after V lost 6 bases and J lost 4 bases. CDR3 protein: CASSTTGGYGYTF. In DNA, the CDR3 is TGTGCCAGCAGCACGACAGGGGGCTATGGCTACACCTTC.

This clone was counted only a few times. The gene calls are TRBV7-3 and TRBJ2-2; D is possibly TRBD2 (6 bases). Germline CDR1 SGHTA, CDR2 FQGTGA. CDR3 size: 17 residues. The V end lost 2 bases, the J end lost 5 bases, and 18 bases lay between the germline ends. CDR3 region: CASSLLSGRVPTGELFF. DNA for the CDR3: TGTGCCAGCAGCTTATTAAGCGGGCGTGTCCCAACCGGGGAGCTGTTTTTT.

This chain joins TRBV5-1 and TRBJ2-1; TRBD2 is a possible D gene (6 bases). Trimming stripped 4 bases from V and 8 bases from J, with 13 bases between. The CDR3 is made up of 13 amino acids. From germline, CDR1 is SGHRS and CDR2 YFSETQ. The CDR3, as DNA: TGCGCCAGCAGCGGGACTGCTCTCGATGAGCAGTTCTTC. Protein product: CASSGTALDEQFF. The variable domain in full, with the rest retrieved from reference TRBV5-1 and TRBJ2-1, is KAGVTQTPRYLIKTRGQQVTLSCSPISGHRSVSWYQQTPGQGLQFLFEYFSETQRNKGNFPGRFSGRQFSNSRSEMNVSTLELGDSALYLCASSGTALDEQFFGPGTRLTVL.

The rearrangement links TRBV6-5 to TRBJ2-7, with 12 bases matching TRBD2. Germline CDR1 is MNHEY and CDR2 is SVGAGI. V shed 4 bases and J 2 bases; nucleotides not matched to a gene: 3. This CDR3 contains 15 residues. The CDR3 region has the DNA TGTGCCAGCAGTTTCCTAGCGGGGGGGACCTACGAGCAGTACTTC. This gives the protein CASSFLAGGTYEQYF.

This clone turned up a few times. The chain joins TRBV3-1 (or the pseudogene TRBV3-2) to TRBJ1-5; D uncertain. CDR3 length: 14 amino acids. Trimming took off 4 bases at V and 6 bases at J, with 13 bases between the two ends. Germline values: CDR1 LGHDT, CDR2 YNNKEL (reference sequence). The CDR3 DNA reads TGTGCCAGCAGCCCCACGAGGGCCCGTCAGCCCCAGCATTTT. Translated: CASSPTRARQPQHF.

The rearrangement joins TRBV10-2 to TRBJ2-3; 7 bases are a match to TRBD2. The CDR3 has 15 amino acids. V lost 10 bases and J lost 1; bases outside the gene matches: 11. In germline, CDR1 is WSHSY, CDR2 SAAADI. In nucleotides, the CDR3 is TGCGCCACTCGCGGGGTGGCGGGGGGCACAGATACGCAGTATTTT. It translates to CATRGVAGGTDTQYF.

The chain uses TRBV11-3 and TRBJ2-3; D may be TRBD1 (6 bases). The germline CDR1 and CDR2 sequences are SGHNT and YENEEA. Trimming took off 2 bases at V and 1 base at J, with 13 bases between the two ends. The CDR3 is 16 residues long. Here the CDR3 DNA reads TGTGCCAGCAGCTTACAGGGGCCCTACGGCACAGATACGCAGTATTTT. Protein product: CASSLQGPYGTDTQYF.

This rearrangement joins TRBV24-1 to TRBJ1-2; D possibly corresponds to TRBD1 (5 bases). CDR1 and CDR2 (germline): KGHDR, SFDVKD. CDR3 length equals 13 residues. The V gene lost 3 bases and the J gene lost 7 bases, with 11 bases spanning the gap. This chain's CDR3 is CATSDPQGGGYTF. The CDR3 coding sequence is TGTGCCACCAGTGATCCCCAGGGAGGTGGCTACACCTTC.

The CDR3 sequence is CASSRDYTGELFF. The CDR3 region has the DNA TGTGCCAGCAGCCGGGACTACACCGGGGAGCTGTTTTTT. J is TRBJ2-2 and V is TRBV7-8, with a possible D match to TRBD2 (6 bases). Germline V gene data show CDR1 as SGHVS and CDR2 as FQNEAQ. The V end lost 5 bases, the J end lost 3 bases, and 7 bases lay between the germline ends. The CDR3 sequence is 13 residues long.

J is TRBJ1-3 and V is TRBV3-1 (or the pseudogene TRBV3-2); 7 bases are shared with TRBD1. V lost 4 bases and J lost 0; bases outside the gene matches: 6. Germline V gene data show CDR1 as LGHDT and CDR2 as YNNKEL (reference sequence). This CDR3 region has 16 residues. The CDR3 nucleotides read TGTGCCAGCAGCCTCCCGACAGGGAGCTCTGGAAACACCATATATTTT. It specifies CASSLPTGSSGNTIYF.

Remarks on this clone: Other DNA sequences in this specimen translate into the identical CDR3. CDR3 nucleotide sequence: TGTGCCAGCAGTTTCTCGTGGAACACTGAAGCTTTCTTT. Translation: CASSFSWNTEAFF. The V call is TRBV27, the J call TRBJ1-1; D is uncertain. The CDR3 consists of 13 residues. CDR1 and CDR2 from the germline V gene are MNHEY and SMNVEV (reference sequence). With 3 bases removed from V and 1 base from J, the gap between germline ends came to 6 bases.

The chain uses TRBV6-1 and TRBJ2-3; 11 bases align to TRBD2. Germline CDR1 MNHNS, CDR2 SASEGT. The CDR3 is made up of 17 amino acids. Losses at the gene ends were 4 bases for V and 2 bases for J; bases not matched to a gene: 8. CDR3 amino acids: CASSAASGGPHTDTQYF. The CDR3 nucleotides are TGTGCCAGCAGTGCGGCTAGCGGGGGGCCCCACACAGATACGCAGTATTTT.